This TCR beta chain was retrieved from a study of tumor-infiltrating lymphocytes in primary liver carcinoma. On the study more broadly: The study reported T1-T3 N0M0 tumors spanning 4.2 to 10 cm. Samples had roughly 3.5 to 7.13 million productive TCRbeta reads, comparable between tissue types.

Study-wide points: For tumor-adjacent and tumor-blood pairs, overlap was less than that seen for tumor region pairs.

Out of unsorted whole blood came the blood RNA, and germline DNA was extracted as well. The patients lived with chronic HBV infection and had not yet received any treatment. In regard to this clonotype: Antigen unknown.

V shed 0 bases and J shed 7 bases, with 19 bases lying between them. The CDR3 length is 17 residues. Germline assignment: CDR1 MNHEY and CDR2 SVGEGT. With approximately 470 ng total RNA as template and a constant-region primer, TCR beta cDNA was made. Amplification in three nested multiplex PCR rounds with slightly modified ARM-PCR gave rise to TCR beta libraries. The first two PCR rounds, approximately 10 cycles each, used TRBV1-TRBV30 forward primers and a C-beta reverse primer. MiXCR was run by TCRdb on the multiplex PCR reads, yielding one entry per CDR3 protein. Here the sample spans about 320,000 distinct CDR3 sequences, roughly 60% being singletons.

The chain recombines TRBV6-2 or TRBV6-3 with TRBJ2-1; D is perhaps TRBD1 (6 bases). Sequenced material: peripheral blood. The TCR originated in a woman in her 30s with primary liver carcinoma and hepatitis B virus infection. The CDR3 DNA reads TGTGCCAGCAGTTACTCAGTGGGGACACACAGCCGGAATGAGCAGTTCTTC. Protein sequence: CASSYSVGTHSRNEQFF.